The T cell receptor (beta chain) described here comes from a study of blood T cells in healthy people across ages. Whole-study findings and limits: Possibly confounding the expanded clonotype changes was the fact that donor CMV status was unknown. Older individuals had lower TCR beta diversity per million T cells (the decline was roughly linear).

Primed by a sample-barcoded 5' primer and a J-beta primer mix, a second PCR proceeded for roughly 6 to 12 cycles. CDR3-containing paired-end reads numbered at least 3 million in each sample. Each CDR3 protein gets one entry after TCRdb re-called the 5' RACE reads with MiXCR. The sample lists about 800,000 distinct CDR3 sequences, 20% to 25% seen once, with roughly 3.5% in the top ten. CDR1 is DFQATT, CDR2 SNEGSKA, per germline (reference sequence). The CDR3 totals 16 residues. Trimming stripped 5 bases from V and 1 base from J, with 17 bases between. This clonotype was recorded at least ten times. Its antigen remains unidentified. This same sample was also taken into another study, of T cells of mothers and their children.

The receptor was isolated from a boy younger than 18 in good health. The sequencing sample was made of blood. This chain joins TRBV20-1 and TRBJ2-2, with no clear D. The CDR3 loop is CSARTLGQKNTGELFF. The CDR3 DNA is TGCAGTGCTCGTACGTTAGGCCAGAAGAACACCGGGGAGCTGTTTTTT.